The clone carrying this TCR beta chain was detected a few times. A second PCR of about 6 to 12 cycles used a sample-barcoded 5' primer and a J-beta primer mix. Template switching added a 12-random-nucleotide identifier to every cDNA molecule. TCRdb recomputed calls from the 5' RACE reads with MiXCR, one row per CDR3 protein. The repertoire holds 750,000 to 850,000 distinct CDR3 sequences, with 20% to 25% as singletons. This entry belongs to a study of blood T cells in healthy people across ages. V lost 6 bases, J lost 7 bases, and 8 bases stayed unmatched. Germline V gene data show CDR1 as SQVTM and CDR2 as ANQGSEA. The CDR3 loop spans 12 amino acids. The data also belong to a second study, concerning T cells of mothers and their children. In that study: The study recruited a few healthy Caucasian mothers and their six children as donors.

Sequencing was carried out using blood. The TCR originated in a boy younger than 18 in good health. This chain connects TRBV29-1 to TRBJ2-7, with 8 bases that match TRBD1. DNA of the CDR3: TGCAGCGTGACGCAGGGGGCGGGGGAGCAGTACTTC. Its translation is CSVTQGAGEQYF.